This passage covers 9 T cell receptor beta chains from one sample sequenced in a study of blood T cells in healthy people across ages. Primed by a sample-barcoded 5' primer and a J-beta primer mix, a second PCR proceeded for 7 to 11 cycles. TCRdb called the 5' RACE reads again in MiXCR, with one record for every CDR3 protein. Found here are hundreds of thousands of distinct CDR3 sequences, about 52% of them singletons; the top ten hold 30% to 40%. Material: blood. These receptors all stem from a woman aged 60-75 years in good health.

The rearrangement uses TRBV29-1 and TRBJ2-1; TRBD1 agrees at 9 bases. Losses at the gene ends were 4 bases for V and 9 bases for J; bases not matched to a gene: 7. CDR1 and CDR2 from the germline V gene are SQVTM and ANQGSEA. The CDR3 contains 13 residues. CDR3 sequence (DNA): TGCAGCGTTGGTGGGACAGGGCTCGGTGAGCAGTTCTTC. Amino acids: CSVGGTGLGEQFF.

The chain couples TRBV7-9 to TRBJ1-6, with 8 bases aligning to TRBD1. There are 16 residues in the CDR3. V was pared by 5 bases and J by 6 bases, with 9 bases of the junction left unmatched. From germline, CDR1 is SEHNR and CDR2 FQNEAQ (reference sequence). The chain's CDR3 is CASSQRTGQGNSPLHF. The CDR3 DNA reads as TGTGCCAGCAGCCAAAGGACAGGGCAGGGTAATTCACCCCTCCACTTT. The full variable domain, rest sourced from reference TRBV7-9 and TRBJ1-6, is DTGVSQNPRHKITKRGQNVTFRCDPISEHNRLYWYRQTLGQGPEFLTYFQNEAQLEKSRLLSDRFSAERPKGSFSTLEIQRTEQGDSAMYLCASSQRTGQGNSPLHFGNGTRLTVT.

The J gene is TRBJ2-7, the V gene TRBV29-1; possibly TRBD1 for D (6 bases). Trimming took 5 bases from V and 5 from J, leaving 19 bases between them. Germline values: CDR1 SQVTM, CDR2 ANQGSEA. This CDR3 contains 14 residues. The CDR3 coding sequence is TGCAGCGTTAGAGGGGTCGGCACAGGGCACGAGCAGTACTTC. Its protein is CSVRGVGTGHEQYF.

This sequence joins TRBV7-2 and TRBJ2-7, with D perhaps matching TRBD2 (5 bases). The V and J ends lost 5 bases and 6 bases respectively, with 20 bases between them. The germline CDR1 and CDR2 sequences are SGHTA and FQGNSA. The CDR3 totals 15 residues. The CDR3 protein is CASSPLDGRRGEQYF. The CDR3 region has the DNA TGTGCCAGCAGCCCCCTTGACGGTCGACGGGGCGAGCAGTACTTC.

This clonotype has just a few counts. This chain links TRBV20-1 with TRBJ2-4; maybe TRBD2 (6 bases). From germline, CDR1 is DFQATT and CDR2 SNEGSKA (reference sequence). This CDR3 has 13 amino acids. Trimming stripped 6 bases from V and 14 bases from J, with 23 bases between. CDR3 bases: TGCAGTGCGCGGGATCCCTCCGGCAATGCGAAGTACTTC. This gives the protein CSARDPSGNAKYF.

The V call is TRBV6-6, the J call TRBJ2-3; D is unclear. The CDR3 sequence is 15 residues long. In germline, CDR1 is MNHNY, CDR2 SVGAGI (reference sequence). The V gene lost 2 bases and the J gene lost 2 bases, with 11 bases spanning the gap. CDR3 sequence (DNA): TGTGCCAGCAGTTACCGTAGACCTCACACAGATACGCAGTATTTT. This translates into CASSYRRPHTDTQYF.

This clonotype was seen more than once but under ten times. The genes are TRBV7-2 and TRBJ2-7; no firm D call. With 4 bases removed from V and 3 bases from J, the gap between germline ends came to 10 bases. Looked up from germline, CDR1 is SGHTA and CDR2 is FQGNSA. The CDR3 totals 13 residues. Here the CDR3 reads CASSSRAFYEQYF. CDR3 nucleotides: TGTGCCAGCAGCTCCCGGGCTTTCTACGAGCAGTACTTC. The full variable domain, its missing parts supplied by reference TRBV7-2 and TRBJ2-7, is GAGVSQSPSNKVTEKGKDVELRCDPISGHTALYWYRQSLGQGLEFLIYFQGNSAPDKSGLPSDRFSAERTGGSVSTLTIQRTQQEDSAVYLCASSSRAFYEQYFGPGTRLTVT.

This clonotype has only one observation. This may be a read error, as it is one base from a much larger clone. This chain connects TRBV3-1 to TRBJ2-4, with TRBD2 identical over 7 bases. The CDR3 loop spans 19 amino acids. Trimming removed 4 bases from V and 2 bases from J; junction bases left unmatched: 17. Germline V gene sequence: CDR1 LGHDT, CDR2 YNNKEL (reference sequence). DNA for the CDR3: TGTGCCAGCAGCCCCGTTTGGGGGGAGGGCGAGAGAACCAAAAACATTCAGTACTTC. It is translated as CASSPVWGEGERTKNIQYF.

The chain recombines TRBV7-2 with TRBJ2-5; TRBD2 agrees at 10 bases. The CDR3 runs 16 residues. Germline CDR1 is SGHTA and CDR2 is FQGNSA. V lost 2 bases, J lost 1 base, and 4 bases stayed unmatched. The CDR3 sequence is CASSLQLAGFQETQYF. As DNA, the CDR3 is TGTGCCAGCAGCTTACAACTAGCGGGGTTCCAAGAGACCCAGTACTTC.